These T cell receptor beta chains were read from a single sample in a study of blood T cell repertoires in COVID-19. The assay was immunoSEQ multiplex PCR, and TCRdb's table has in-frame clones only and misses some. The table has over 85,000 clones, less than 75% seen once. Source material: peripheral blood. The receptors originated from a woman aged 60-75 years with acute or convalescent COVID-19. The CDR3 runs from the conserved cysteine through the conserved F or W.

v_call: TRBV19; j_call: TRBJ1-2; cdr3_length: 13; cdr3_aa: CASSIPGSNGYTF
v_call: TRBV19; j_call: TRBJ2-4; cdr3_length: 18; cdr3_aa: CASSMNPTGLLAKNIQYF
v_call: TRBV29-1; j_call: TRBJ1-1; cdr3_length: 13; cdr3_aa: CSVVKGSNTEAFF
v_call: TRBV27; j_call: TRBJ1-2; cdr3_length: 15; cdr3_aa: CASSPEHRDRVRYTF
v_call: TRBV15; j_call: TRBJ2-5; cdr3_length: 14; cdr3_aa: CATSSHRQGETQYF
v_call: TRBV12-3/TRBV12-4; j_call: TRBJ1-2; cdr3_length: 13; cdr3_aa: CASSPQGPGGYTF
v_call: TRBV6-5; j_call: TRBJ1-5; cdr3_length: 15; cdr3_aa: CASSYSIQGNQPQHF
v_call: TRBV6-5; j_call: TRBJ2-3; cdr3_length: 13; cdr3_aa: CASSYSGQGTQYF
v_call: TRBV12-3/TRBV12-4; j_call: TRBJ1-1; cdr3_length: 12; cdr3_aa: CASSSLATEAFF
v_call: TRBV9; j_call: TRBJ2-3; cdr3_length: 15; cdr3_aa: CASSSSWRVADTQYF
v_call: TRBV21-1; j_call: TRBJ1-5; cdr3_length: 14; cdr3_aa: CASGLTGANQPQHF
v_call: TRBV7-2; j_call: TRBJ1-2; cdr3_length: 14; cdr3_aa: CASSLTGALYGYTF
v_call: TRBV12-3/TRBV12-4; j_call: TRBJ1-1; cdr3_length: 13; cdr3_aa: CASSSRQGTEAFF
v_call: TRBV7-8; j_call: TRBJ2-2; cdr3_length: 16; cdr3_aa: CASSLVGGGGTGELFF
v_call: TRBV6-5; j_call: TRBJ1-3; cdr3_length: 14; cdr3_aa: CASSPGHSGNTIYF
v_call: TRBV19; j_call: TRBJ2-1; cdr3_length: 16; cdr3_aa: CASGRNDLTTYNEQFF
v_call: TRBV12-3/TRBV12-4; j_call: TRBJ2-5; cdr3_length: 12; cdr3_aa: CASSGQVETQYF
v_call: TRBV7-9; j_call: TRBJ1-2; cdr3_length: 14; cdr3_aa: CASSLGGTNYGYTF
v_call: TRBV4-3; j_call: TRBJ2-2; cdr3_length: 16; cdr3_aa: CASSQNRGANTGELFF
v_call: TRBV7-8; j_call: TRBJ2-1; cdr3_length: 14; cdr3_aa: CASSFPGARNEQFF
v_call: TRBV3-1/TRBV3-2; j_call: TRBJ1-6; cdr3_length: 15; cdr3_aa: CASSQVATGRSPLHF
v_call: TRBV6-1; j_call: TRBJ1-1; cdr3_length: 15; cdr3_aa: CASSEGITENTEAFF
v_call: TRBV6-5; j_call: TRBJ1-3; cdr3_length: 13; cdr3_aa: CASSFGQGSTIYF
v_call: TRBV19; j_call: TRBJ1-3; cdr3_length: 15; cdr3_aa: CASSQDRARGNTIYF
v_call: TRBV28; j_call: TRBJ1-2; cdr3_length: 12; cdr3_aa: CASSTGAHGYTF
v_call: TRBV7-2; j_call: TRBJ2-7; cdr3_length: 15; cdr3_aa: CASSLAKFTGYEQYF
v_call: TRBV19; j_call: TRBJ1-4; cdr3_length: 16; cdr3_aa: CASSNKGQTLSEKLFF
v_call: TRBV1; j_call: TRBJ1-4; cdr3_length: 16; cdr3_aa: CTSSQDGDGRDEKLFF
v_call: TRBV7-7; j_call: TRBJ2-5; cdr3_length: 13; cdr3_aa: CASSLSQGKTQYF
v_call: TRBV10-3; j_call: TRBJ1-1; cdr3_length: 12; cdr3_aa: CAISERGTEAFF
v_call: TRBV27; j_call: TRBJ1-2; cdr3_length: 15; cdr3_aa: CASSLSPGATYGYTF
v_call: TRBV25-1; j_call: TRBJ2-3; cdr3_length: 15; cdr3_aa: CASSYAGGRTDTQYF
v_call: TRBV3-1/TRBV3-2; j_call: TRBJ2-3; cdr3_length: 14; cdr3_aa: CASRPGTSTDTQYF
v_call: TRBV14; j_call: TRBJ2-3; cdr3_length: 11; cdr3_aa: CASSHRDTQYF
v_call: TRBV3-1/TRBV3-2; j_call: TRBJ1-5; cdr3_length: 13; cdr3_aa: CASSQDLIQPQHF
v_call: TRBV7-2; j_call: TRBJ2-7; cdr3_length: 14; cdr3_aa: CASALAGGSYEQYF
v_call: TRBV24-1; j_call: TRBJ1-2; cdr3_length: 15; cdr3_aa: CATSDTRTWGYGYTF
v_call: TRBV3-1/TRBV3-2; j_call: TRBJ2-7; cdr3_length: 15; cdr3_aa: CASSQRGALSREQYF
v_call: TRBV9; j_call: TRBJ1-1; cdr3_length: 16; cdr3_aa: CASSARDRGPNTEAFF
v_call: TRBV9; j_call: TRBJ2-6; cdr3_length: 17; cdr3_aa: CASSVGQGDSGANVLTF
v_call: TRBV7-3; j_call: TRBJ2-3; cdr3_length: 17; cdr3_aa: CASSPRPGGVLADTQYF
v_call: TRBV9; j_call: TRBJ2-7; cdr3_length: 14; cdr3_aa: CASSVDGQGYEQYF
v_call: TRBV5-5; j_call: TRBJ1-6; cdr3_length: 16; cdr3_aa: CASSSLPGQGNSPLHF
v_call: TRBV5-4; j_call: TRBJ1-1; cdr3_length: 17; cdr3_aa: CASSPGGTGGPDTEAFF
v_call: TRBV7-8; j_call: TRBJ1-2; cdr3_length: 13; cdr3_aa: CASSLKDRYGYTF
v_call: TRBV24-1; j_call: TRBJ2-3; cdr3_length: 14; cdr3_aa: CATSDSAQGYTQYF
v_call: TRBV19; j_call: TRBJ1-5; cdr3_length: 17; cdr3_aa: CASSRTGGQSSNQPQHF
v_call: TRBV6-1; j_call: TRBJ1-6; cdr3_length: 14; cdr3_aa: CASSEGGVSAPLHF
v_call: TRBV4-2; j_call: TRBJ2-2; cdr3_length: 15; cdr3_aa: CASSQGTGGTGELFF
v_call: TRBV6-5; j_call: TRBJ2-3; cdr3_length: 15; cdr3_aa: CASRGTSGATDTQYF
v_call: TRBV6-5; j_call: TRBJ1-5; cdr3_length: 13; cdr3_aa: CASRLTGGQPQHF
v_call: TRBV5-5; j_call: TRBJ2-7; cdr3_length: 15; cdr3_aa: CASSGLAGGKNEQYF
v_call: TRBV5-1; j_call: TRBJ2-7; cdr3_length: 14; cdr3_aa: CASSLGQTGDEQYF
v_call: TRBV6-5; j_call: TRBJ1-1; cdr3_length: 13; cdr3_aa: CASSREGWTEAFF
v_call: TRBV29-1; j_call: TRBJ1-4; cdr3_length: 12; cdr3_aa: CSGGTGGEKLFF
v_call: TRBV20-1; j_call: TRBJ1-2; cdr3_length: 14; cdr3_aa: CSASEEWGLKGYTF
v_call: TRBV19; j_call: TRBJ2-7; cdr3_length: 13; cdr3_aa: CASKGQNSYEQYF
v_call: TRBV6-6; j_call: TRBJ1-2; cdr3_length: 13; cdr3_aa: CASSYSGQYGYTF
v_call: TRBV12-3/TRBV12-4; j_call: TRBJ1-2; cdr3_length: 13; cdr3_aa: CASAPAGLYGYTF
v_call: TRBV11-2; j_call: TRBJ2-2; cdr3_length: 14; cdr3_aa: CASSLQGNTGELFF